This TCR beta chain emerged from a study of cytomegalovirus exposure and HLA in healthy donors. Study-level points and caveats: Investigators reported about 160 TCR beta chains as tied to cytomegalovirus.

Germline V gene lookup returns CDR1 SQVTM and CDR2 ANQGSEA. This CDR3 spans 13 amino acids. The V gene end was trimmed by 7 bases and the J gene end by 7 bases; junction bases not matched to a gene: 7. A few counts support this clone. The target antigen is unknown. Both 60 Vbeta primers and 13 Jbeta primers went into the PCR. TCRdb's table, derived via immunoSEQ multiplex PCR, lists solely in-frame clones and lacks some. The sample consists of 160,000 or so clones, roughly 79% of them appearing once. The V and J genes are TRBV29-1 and TRBJ2-1; TRBD2 agrees at 10 bases. The sequenced material came from PBMCs. The sequence was obtained from a woman aged 40 to 49 in good health and CMV-seronegative. The CDR3 nucleotides are TGCAGCGGTACTAGCGGGAATAATAATGAGCAGTTCTTC. The encoded protein is CSGTSGNNNEQFF.